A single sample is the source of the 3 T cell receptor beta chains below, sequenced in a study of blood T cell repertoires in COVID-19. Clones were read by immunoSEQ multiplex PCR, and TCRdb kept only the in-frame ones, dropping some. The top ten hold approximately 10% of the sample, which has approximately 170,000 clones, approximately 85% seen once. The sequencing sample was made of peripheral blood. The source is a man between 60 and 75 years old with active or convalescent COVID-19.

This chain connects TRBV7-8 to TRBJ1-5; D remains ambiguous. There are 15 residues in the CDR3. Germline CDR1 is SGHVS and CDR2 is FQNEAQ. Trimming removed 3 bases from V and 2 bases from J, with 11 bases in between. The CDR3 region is CASSFGVNRNQPQHF. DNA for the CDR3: TGTGCCAGCAGCTTCGGGGTTAATCGCAATCAGCCCCAGCATTTT.

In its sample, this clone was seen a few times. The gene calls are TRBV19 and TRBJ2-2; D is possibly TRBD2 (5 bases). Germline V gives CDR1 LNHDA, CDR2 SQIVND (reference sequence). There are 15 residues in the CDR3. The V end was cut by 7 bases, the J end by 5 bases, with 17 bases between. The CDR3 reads CASTRSREGTGELFF. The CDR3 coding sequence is TGTGCCAGTACGCGGTCCCGAGAGGGAACCGGGGAGCTGTTTTTT.

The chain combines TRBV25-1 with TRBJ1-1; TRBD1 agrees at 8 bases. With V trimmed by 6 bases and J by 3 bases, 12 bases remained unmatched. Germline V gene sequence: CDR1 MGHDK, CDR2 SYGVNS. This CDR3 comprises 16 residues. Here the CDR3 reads CASSPWQGAGYTEAFF. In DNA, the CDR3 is TGTGCCAGCAGCCCTTGGCAGGGGGCGGGATACACTGAAGCTTTCTTT.